What follows are 26 T cell receptor beta chains derived from one specimen sequenced in a study of CD8 T cells in Susac syndrome. Random hexamers were used to reverse transcribe the RNA input (roughly 0.5 to 1 ug). TCRdb analysed the immunoSEQ multiplex PCR reads with MiXCR anew, one entry per CDR3 protein. This repertoire shows about 150,000 distinct CDR3 sequences, approximately 95% found once; its top ten account for over 0.09%. Specimen: CD4+ T cells from PBMCs. These receptors were obtained from a human donor with multiple sclerosis.

The rearrangement joins TRBV5-4 to TRBJ2-7, with 14 bases lining up with TRBD2. Germline V gene lookup returns CDR1 SGHNT and CDR2 YYREEE (reference sequence). The CDR3 contains 17 residues. The J segment lost 6 bases and the V segment lost 3 bases, leaving 11 bases of the junction unmatched. CDR3 sequence reads: CASSSTGTSGSLPEQYF. The CDR3 DNA follows: TGTGCCAGCAGCTCGACCGGGACTAGCGGGAGTCTGCCCGAGCAGTACTTC.

The CDR3 DNA reads TGTGCCTGGAGTGCCTATGGGACTATCAGCTCCTACAATGAGCAGTTCTTC. This codes for CAWSAYGTISSYNEQFF. The chain employs TRBV30 and TRBJ2-1; TRBD2 aligns across 7 bases. The V segment lost 1 base and the J segment 0 bases; nucleotides outside the gene matches: 9. The CDR3 runs 17 residues. Germline values: CDR1 GTSNPN, CDR2 SVGIG (reference sequence).

V usage is TRBV20-1 and J usage is TRBJ2-5; D is possibly TRBD2 (6 bases). The CDR3 is made up of 14 amino acids. Trimming stripped 0 bases from V and 5 bases from J, with 13 bases between. Germline V gives CDR1 DFQATT, CDR2 SNEGSKA (reference sequence). The CDR3 DNA reads TGCAGTGCTAGAGATCGGTTAGCGGTCGAGACCCAGTACTTC. This codes for CSARDRLAVETQYF.

The chain links TRBV7-3 to TRBJ2-3; D is uncertain. This CDR3 is built from 14 residues. Trimming shortened V by 5 bases and J by 2 bases, and 11 bases separated the two germline ends. In germline, CDR1 is SGHTA, CDR2 FQGTGA. The CDR3 coding sequence is TGTGCCAGCAGCCCTTCGGACCCCACAGATACGCAGTATTTT. Its protein is CASSPSDPTDTQYF.

With regard to this clonotype: The junction departs from the called germline gene at one end, perhaps through a read error. V is TRBV7-8 and J is TRBJ1-5; TRBD1 matches 8 bases. The CDR3 extends over 15 amino acids. CDR1 is SGHVS, CDR2 FQNEAQ, per germline. This CDR3 is CASSLARQGAQPQHF. DNA for the CDR3: TGTGCCAGCAGTTTAGCCCGGCAGGGGGCGCAGCCCCAGCATTTT.

The J gene is TRBJ2-3, the V gene TRBV27; TRBD2 aligns across 8 bases. CDR1 and CDR2 from the germline V gene are MNHEY and SMNVEV (reference sequence). This CDR3 has 18 amino acids. V lost 1 base and J lost 2; bases outside the gene matches: 11. As DNA, the CDR3 is TGTGCCAGCAGTTTATACGCAGCGGGAGCTGCTAACACAGATACGCAGTATTTT. It translates to CASSLYAAGAANTDTQYF.

V and J are TRBV15 and TRBJ2-7; D might be TRBD1 (5 bases). There are 13 residues in the CDR3. Germline V CDR1 and CDR2: LNHNV, YYDKDF (reference sequence). V lost 0 bases and J 5 bases, leaving 8 bases between the germline ends. The CDR3 coding sequence is TGTGCCACCAGCAGAGATTTAGGGGACGAGCAGTACTTC. Protein: CATSRDLGDEQYF. The full variable domain, rest sourced from reference TRBV15 and TRBJ2-7, is DAMVIQNPRYQVTQFGKPVTLSCSQTLNHNVMYWYQQKSSQAPKLLFHYYDKDFNNEADTPDNFQSRRPNTSFCFLDIRSPGLGDTAMYLCATSRDLGDEQYFGPGTRLTVT.

V is TRBV15 and J is TRBJ2-5, with TRBD1 matching over 10 bases. The CDR3 is 15 amino acids. V lost 1 base to trimming and J lost 5 bases; unmatched junction nucleotides: 4. Germline V lookup: CDR1 LNHNV, CDR2 YYDKDF (reference sequence). The CDR3 region is CATSRVTGGWETQYF. The DNA for the CDR3 is TGTGCCACCAGCAGAGTGACAGGGGGCTGGGAGACCCAGTACTTC. Based on the CDR3 plus reference TRBV15 and TRBJ2-5, the full variable domain is DAMVIQNPRYQVTQFGKPVTLSCSQTLNHNVMYWYQQKSSQAPKLLFHYYDKDFNNEADTPDNFQSRRPNTSFCFLDIRSPGLGDTAMYLCATSRVTGGWETQYFGPGTRLLVL.

The chain employs TRBV6-5 and TRBJ2-5; 11 nucleotides agree with TRBD2. V shed 5 bases and J 2 bases; nucleotides not matched to a gene: 10. Germline V gene lookup returns CDR1 MNHEY and CDR2 SVGAGI. The CDR3 covers 17 residues. Written as DNA, the CDR3 is TGTGCCAGCAGTAACCGGTACCCTAGCGGGAGGCAAGAGACCCAGTACTTC. This sequence encodes CASSNRYPSGRQETQYF.

The chain joins TRBV27 to TRBJ2-7; no reliable D call. The CDR3 spans 14 residues. With 6 bases removed from V and 4 bases from J, the gap between germline ends came to 16 bases. The germline CDR1 and CDR2 sequences are MNHEY and SMNVEV (reference sequence). CDR3 bases: TGTGCCAGCAGCCCAACTACCCCGCCTTACGAGCAGTACTTC. Translation: CASSPTTPPYEQYF.

The V and J genes are TRBV3-1 and TRBJ2-6, with 7 bases identical to TRBD1. Germline CDR1 is LGHDT and CDR2 is YNNKEL (reference sequence). J was trimmed by 3 bases and V by 1 base; bases with no gene match: 6. The CDR3 extends over 17 amino acids. This CDR3 reads CASSQVATGYGANVLTF. In nucleotides, the CDR3 is TGTGCCAGCAGCCAAGTAGCGACAGGGTATGGGGCCAACGTCCTGACTTTC.

The chain is built from TRBV3-1 and TRBJ2-7; D might be TRBD1 (6 bases). V lost 2 bases, J lost 5 bases, and 13 bases lay in between. The germline CDR1 and CDR2 sequences are LGHDT and YNNKEL (reference sequence). The CDR3 spans 14 residues. The CDR3 DNA is TGTGCCAGCAGCCAAACGACAGGTCCGAACGAGCAGTACTTC. Protein: CASSQTTGPNEQYF.

V gene TRBV20-1 combines with J gene TRBJ1-2, with D uncertain. Germline V gene data show CDR1 as DFQATT and CDR2 as SNEGSKA (reference sequence). Trimming stripped 3 bases from V and 1 base from J, with 9 bases between. The CDR3 is made up of 13 amino acids. The CDR3 sequence is CSASERDNYGYTF. For the CDR3, the DNA is TGCAGTGCTAGTGAGAGGGATAACTATGGCTACACCTTC.

The chain uses TRBV29-1 and TRBJ2-3; D is possibly TRBD2 (5 bases). The CDR3 runs 16 residues. Germline loops: CDR1 SQVTM, CDR2 ANQGSEA. Trimming took 2 bases from V and 6 from J, leaving 21 bases between them. The CDR3, as DNA: TGCAGCGTTGAATCCCGGAGGAAGGGCCGGTCGGATACGCAGTATTTT. Translated: CSVESRRKGRSDTQYF.

The chain employs TRBV5-6 and TRBJ2-5, with TRBD2 matching over 8 bases. With 0 bases clipped from V and 1 base from J, the junction kept 2 bases outside the gene matches. CDR3 length: 15 amino acids. Germline CDR1 is SGHDT and CDR2 is YYEEEE. CDR3 nucleotide sequence: TGTGCCAGCAGCTTGGCGGGGGGGGTCCAAGAGACCCAGTACTTC. It codes for CASSLAGGVQETQYF.

The chain links TRBV29-1 to TRBJ1-1; the D is unclear. This CDR3 has 14 residues. Trimming shortened V by 2 bases and J by 3 bases, and 13 bases separated the two germline ends. In germline, CDR1 is SQVTM, CDR2 ANQGSEA. As DNA, the CDR3 is TGCAGCGTTGAAAGCCTGAGGGCGGACACTGAAGCTTTCTTT. Translated, it gives CSVESLRADTEAFF.

The chain links TRBV29-1 to TRBJ1-1; D may be TRBD1 (5 bases). CDR1 is SQVTM, CDR2 ANQGSEA, per germline. V shed 7 bases and J shed 6 bases, with 9 bases lying between them. This CDR3 has 10 residues. The CDR3 loop reads CSGSTAEAFF. The CDR3 coding sequence is TGCAGCGGATCGACAGCTGAAGCTTTCTTT.

This clonotype was recorded once. This chain links TRBV29-1 with TRBJ1-1; D uncertain. V was trimmed by 7 bases and J by 4 bases, leaving 13 bases between them. CDR3 length: 12 amino acids. CDR1 is SQVTM, CDR2 ANQGSEA, per germline. Here the CDR3 reads CSAQLLPTEAFF. The CDR3 DNA sequence: TGCAGCGCCCAACTCCTCCCCACTGAAGCTTTCTTT.

This rearrangement joins TRBV9 to TRBJ2-3; D gene unclear. V was shortened by 4 bases and J by 4 bases, with 4 bases between the two germline ends. This CDR3 contains 11 residues. Germline V lookup: CDR1 SGDLS, CDR2 YYNGEE. The CDR3 region is CASSQADTQYF. CDR3 nucleotides: TGTGCCAGCAGCCAAGCAGATACGCAGTATTTT.

The chain couples TRBV5-1 to TRBJ2-6; D remains unclear. V lost 0 bases to trimming and J lost 9 bases, with 7 bases between them. CDR3 size: 13 residues. Germline CDR1 is SGHRS and CDR2 is YFSETQ. The CDR3 sequence: CASSLDDINVLTF. CDR3 DNA: TGCGCCAGCAGCTTGGACGACATCAACGTCCTGACTTTC.

The rearrangement uses TRBV4-1 and TRBJ2-7, with D uncertain. In germline, CDR1 is MGHRA, CDR2 YSYEKL. This CDR3 is built from 15 residues. V was cut by 0 bases and J by 7 bases, with 16 bases left in between. CDR3 residues: CASSQDRPGPREQYF. The CDR3 coding sequence is TGCGCCAGCAGCCAAGATCGTCCAGGTCCTCGGGAGCAGTACTTC.

This chain links TRBV25-1 with TRBJ2-5; 7 positions agree with TRBD2. The V segment lost 7 bases and the J segment 2 bases; nucleotides outside the gene matches: 7. This CDR3 has 14 amino acids. Germline V CDR1 and CDR2: MGHDK, SYGVNS. The CDR3 spells CASTLSGGQETQYF. CDR3 in DNA: TGTGCCAGCACCCTTTCCGGGGGGCAAGAGACCCAGTACTTC.

The J gene is TRBJ2-7, the V gene TRBV27, with 8 bases identical to TRBD2. In germline, CDR1 is MNHEY, CDR2 SMNVEV (reference sequence). J gave up 0 bases and V 8 bases, and 3 bases lay outside the gene matches. The CDR3 sequence is 13 residues long. The DNA for the CDR3 is TGTGCCAGCCGTGGGACTAGCTCCTACGAGCAGTACTTC. Translated, it gives CASRGTSSYEQYF.

CDR3 in amino acids: CSAIHAASQYF. The CDR3, as DNA: TGCAGTGCTATACACGCAGCGTCGCAGTACTTC. This chain uses TRBV20-1 with TRBJ2-7; no definite D call. This CDR3 region has 11 residues. Germline V gene sequence: CDR1 DFQATT, CDR2 SNEGSKA (reference sequence). V was trimmed by 4 bases and J by 9 bases, leaving 13 bases between them.

The chain recombines TRBV19 with TRBJ2-7; maybe TRBD1 (5 bases). V was clipped by 10 bases and J by 0 bases, with 10 bases between them. In germline, CDR1 is LNHDA, CDR2 SQIVND (reference sequence). This CDR3 has 12 residues. The CDR3 bases are TGTGCCACCCAGGACAACTCCTACGAGCAGTACTTC. Translating it yields CATQDNSYEQYF. Full variable domain (rest looked up from reference TRBV19 and TRBJ2-7): DGGITQSPKYLFRKEGQNVTLSCEQNLNHDAMYWYRQDPGQGLRLIYYSQIVNDFQKGDIAEGYSVSREKKESFPLTVTSAQKNPTAFYLCATQDNSYEQYFGPGTRLTVT.

The V and J genes are TRBV29-1 and TRBJ2-2; no definite D call. Per the germline V gene, CDR1 is SQVTM and CDR2 is ANQGSEA. The V end lost 4 bases, the J end lost 0 bases, and 12 bases lay between the germline ends. The CDR3 runs 15 residues. In DNA form, the CDR3 reads TGCAGCGTTGGTTTAGGCGGCGCGAACACCGGGGAGCTGTTTTTT. It specifies CSVGLGGANTGELFF.